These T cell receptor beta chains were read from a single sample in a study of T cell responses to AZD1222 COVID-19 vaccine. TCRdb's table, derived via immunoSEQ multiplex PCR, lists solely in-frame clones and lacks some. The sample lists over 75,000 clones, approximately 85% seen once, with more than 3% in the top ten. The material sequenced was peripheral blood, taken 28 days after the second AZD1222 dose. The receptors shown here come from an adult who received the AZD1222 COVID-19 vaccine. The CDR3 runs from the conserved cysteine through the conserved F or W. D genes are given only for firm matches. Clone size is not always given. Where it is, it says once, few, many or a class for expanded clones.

CDR3 protein: CASSLVSRSYGYTF; CDR3 DNA: TGCGCCAGCAGCTTGGTTAGTAGGTCCTATGGCTACACCTTC; J gene: TRBJ1-2; clone size: -; V gene: TRBV5-1; D gene: -
CDR3 protein: CASSYGTEGSPLHF; CDR3 DNA: TGTGCCAGCAGTTACGGGACAGAGGGCTCACCCCTCCACTTT; J gene: TRBJ1-6; clone size: few; V gene: TRBV6-5; D gene: TRBD1
CDR3 protein: CASSQVDRGPSYEQYF; CDR3 DNA: TGCGCCAGCAGCCAAGTCGACAGGGGCCCCTCCTACGAGCAGTACTTC; J gene: TRBJ2-7; clone size: -; V gene: TRBV4-1; D gene: TRBD1
CDR3 protein: CASSEPGTEKQFF; CDR3 DNA: TGTGCCAGCAGTGAACCCGGGACGGAAAAGCAGTTCTTC; J gene: TRBJ2-1; clone size: -; V gene: TRBV25-1; D gene: -
CDR3 protein: CASSNTGTERYNSPLHF; CDR3 DNA: TGTGCCAGCAGCAACACCGGGACCGAGAGATATAATTCACCCCTCCACTTT; J gene: TRBJ1-6; clone size: -; V gene: TRBV7-2; D gene: -
CDR3 protein: CATSDPGTIKNNEQFF; CDR3 DNA: TGTGCCACCAGTGACCCCGGGACCATAAAGAACAATGAGCAGTTCTTC; J gene: TRBJ2-1; clone size: once; V gene: TRBV24-1; D gene: -
CDR3 protein: CASSLGTSGITGANVLTF; CDR3 DNA: TGTGCCAGCAGCTTAGGGACTAGCGGGATTACTGGGGCCAACGTCCTGACTTTC; J gene: TRBJ2-6; clone size: -; V gene: TRBV7-2; D gene: TRBD2
CDR3 protein: CASSPTGFEAFF; CDR3 DNA: TGTGCCAGCAGCCCTACAGGGTTTGAAGCTTTCTTT; J gene: TRBJ1-1; clone size: -; V gene: TRBV27; D gene: -
CDR3 protein: CAISESSGSGNTIYF; CDR3 DNA: TGTGCCATCAGTGAGTCTTCTGGCTCTGGAAACACCATATATTTT; J gene: TRBJ1-3; clone size: -; V gene: TRBV10-3; D gene: -
CDR3 protein: CASSATGGTNEKLFF; CDR3 DNA: TGTGCCAGCAGCGCTACAGGGGGCACTAATGAAAAACTGTTTTTT; J gene: TRBJ1-4; clone size: -; V gene: TRBV7-3; D gene: TRBD1
CDR3 protein: CAWSKSNTEAFF; CDR3 DNA: TGTGCCTGGAGTAAGAGTAACACTGAAGCTTTCTTT; J gene: TRBJ1-1; clone size: -; V gene: TRBV30; D gene: -
CDR3 protein: CATLRRGSSYEQYF; CDR3 DNA: TGTGCCACCCTGAGGCGGGGGAGCTCCTACGAGCAGTACTTC; J gene: TRBJ2-7; clone size: -; V gene: TRBV28; D gene: TRBD2
CDR3 protein: CASSRTGVGNTIYF; CDR3 DNA: TGTGCCAGCAGTCGGACAGGGGTGGGAAACACCATATATTTT; J gene: TRBJ1-3; clone size: -; V gene: TRBV6-5; D gene: TRBD1
CDR3 protein: CASSSGVTDTQYF; CDR3 DNA: TGCGCCAGCAGCTCAGGGGTCACAGATACGCAGTATTTT; J gene: TRBJ2-3; clone size: -; V gene: TRBV5-1; D gene: -
CDR3 protein: CASSYQQGANYGYTF; CDR3 DNA: TGTGCCAGCAGTTACCAGCAGGGAGCTAACTATGGCTACACCTTC; J gene: TRBJ1-2; clone size: -; V gene: TRBV6-5; D gene: -
CDR3 protein: CASSFGLGETQYF; CDR3 DNA: TGTGCCAGCAGCTTCGGACTAGGAGAGACCCAGTACTTC; J gene: TRBJ2-5; clone size: -; V gene: TRBV7-3; D gene: TRBD2
CDR3 protein: CASGAGDINEKLFF; CDR3 DNA: TGTGCCAGCGGAGCGGGAGACATTAATGAAAAACTGTTTTTT; J gene: TRBJ1-4; clone size: -; V gene: TRBV19; D gene: -
CDR3 protein: CASSVVGLALTDTQYF; CDR3 DNA: TGTGCCAGCAGCGTAGTGGGACTAGCTCTCACAGATACGCAGTATTTT; J gene: TRBJ2-3; clone size: -; V gene: TRBV9; D gene: TRBD2
CDR3 protein: CATRMTDNSPLHF; CDR3 DNA: TGTGCCACCCGGATGACAGATAATTCACCCCTCCACTTT; J gene: TRBJ1-6; clone size: -; V gene: TRBV24-1; D gene: -
CDR3 protein: CACDPGGGNQPQHF; CDR3 DNA: TGTGCCTGTGACCCAGGGGGCGGCAATCAGCCCCAGCATTTT; J gene: TRBJ1-5; clone size: once; V gene: TRBV19; D gene: TRBD1
CDR3 protein: CAISDLDSYNEQFF; CDR3 DNA: TGTGCCATCAGTGATCTGGACTCATACAATGAGCAGTTCTTC; J gene: TRBJ2-1; clone size: -; V gene: TRBV10-3; D gene: -
CDR3 protein: CASNTGNTPYEQYF; CDR3 DNA: TGTGCCAGCAACACAGGGAACACTCCCTACGAGCAGTACTTC; J gene: TRBJ2-7; clone size: -; V gene: TRBV27; D gene: -
CDR3 protein: CASSLSSTNTEAFF; CDR3 DNA: TGCGCCAGCAGCTTGTCCTCAACGAACACTGAAGCTTTCTTT; J gene: TRBJ1-1; clone size: -; V gene: TRBV5-1; D gene: -
CDR3 protein: CASSGIAGGELGQFF; CDR3 DNA: TGTGCCAGCAGCGGGATAGCGGGAGGTGAACTGGGGCAGTTCTTC; J gene: TRBJ2-1; clone size: once; V gene: TRBV5-6; D gene: TRBD2
CDR3 protein: CASSLSPGVGYEQYF; CDR3 DNA: TGTGCCAGCAGCTTGTCTCCAGGGGTAGGGTACGAGCAGTACTTC; J gene: TRBJ2-7; clone size: -; V gene: TRBV7-3; D gene: -
CDR3 protein: CASSPAGGPTDTQYF; CDR3 DNA: TGTGCCAGCAGCCCGGCGGGGGGACCCACAGATACGCAGTATTTT; J gene: TRBJ2-3; clone size: -; V gene: TRBV7-3; D gene: TRBD2
CDR3 protein: CASSLKGRARGGTEAFF; CDR3 DNA: TGTGCCAGCAGTTTAAAGGGCAGGGCCCGAGGGGGGACTGAAGCTTTCTTT; J gene: TRBJ1-1; clone size: once; V gene: TRBV27; D gene: -
CDR3 protein: CASREGLAGYEQYF; CDR3 DNA: TGTGCCAGCAGGGAAGGACTAGCGGGGTACGAGCAGTACTTC; J gene: TRBJ2-7; clone size: -; V gene: TRBV11-2; D gene: TRBD2
CDR3 protein: CASSQENTFQETQYF; CDR3 DNA: TGCGCCAGCAGCCAAGAGAACACATTCCAAGAGACCCAGTACTTC; J gene: TRBJ2-5; clone size: -; V gene: TRBV4-1; D gene: -
CDR3 protein: CASGSGQSSYNEQFF; CDR3 DNA: TGTGCTAGTGGTTCTGGACAGAGCTCCTACAATGAGCAGTTCTTC; J gene: TRBJ2-1; clone size: -; V gene: TRBV12-5; D gene: -
CDR3 protein: CASGFDRVNHNEQFF; CDR3 DNA: TGTGCTAGTGGTTTTGACAGAGTAAATCACAATGAGCAGTTCTTC; J gene: TRBJ2-1; clone size: -; V gene: TRBV12-5; D gene: -
CDR3 protein: CASSPRGTSGYEQYF; CDR3 DNA: TGTGCCAGCAGTCCCCGCGGGACTAGCGGATACGAGCAGTACTTC; J gene: TRBJ2-7; clone size: -; V gene: TRBV27; D gene: TRBD2
CDR3 protein: CATSTGTGGERGYGYTF; CDR3 DNA: TGTGCCACCTCTACCGGGACAGGGGGCGAGAGAGGATATGGCTACACCTTC; J gene: TRBJ1-2; clone size: once; V gene: TRBV25-1; D gene: TRBD1
CDR3 protein: CASRQGGQEYDGYTF; CDR3 DNA: TGCGCCAGCAGACAAGGGGGACAGGAGTATGATGGCTACACCTTC; J gene: TRBJ1-2; clone size: -; V gene: TRBV5-1; D gene: TRBD1
CDR3 protein: CASSYSSGGDGYTF; CDR3 DNA: TGTGCCAGCAGTTACTCGAGTGGGGGGGATGGCTACACCTTC; J gene: TRBJ1-2; clone size: -; V gene: TRBV6-6; D gene: -
CDR3 protein: CASSPEGARLNTEAFF; CDR3 DNA: TGTGCCAGCAGCCCCGAGGGGGCCAGACTGAACACTGAAGCTTTCTTT; J gene: TRBJ1-1; clone size: -; V gene: TRBV7-2; D gene: TRBD1
CDR3 protein: CASRTGLDEQFF; CDR3 DNA: TGTGCCAGTAGGACCGGGCTAGATGAGCAGTTCTTC; J gene: TRBJ2-1; clone size: -; V gene: TRBV19; D gene: -
CDR3 protein: CASSSIRASTDTQYF; CDR3 DNA: TGTGCCAGCAGCTCCATCCGAGCCAGCACAGATACGCAGTATTTT; J gene: TRBJ2-3; clone size: -; V gene: TRBV11-2; D gene: -
CDR3 protein: CAWSTGTGEKLFF; CDR3 DNA: TGTGCCTGGAGTACCGGGACAGGGGAAAAACTGTTTTTT; J gene: TRBJ1-4; clone size: -; V gene: TRBV30; D gene: TRBD1
CDR3 protein: CASSYLLSVAGANVLTF; CDR3 DNA: TGTGCCAGCAGTTACTTGTTATCGGTGGCCGGGGCCAACGTCCTGACTTTC; J gene: TRBJ2-6; clone size: once; V gene: TRBV6-2/TRBV6-3; D gene: -
CDR3 protein: CACTGTSPYEQYF; CDR3 DNA: TGTGCCTGTACCGGGACTAGTCCCTACGAGCAGTACTTC; J gene: TRBJ2-7; clone size: -; V gene: TRBV6-5; D gene: TRBD2
CDR3 protein: CASTLNQIPEQYF; CDR3 DNA: TGTGCCAGCACCCTTAATCAGATACCCGAGCAGTACTTC; J gene: TRBJ2-7; clone size: -; V gene: TRBV28; D gene: -
CDR3 protein: CASRAGGHQETQYF; CDR3 DNA: TGTGCCAGCAGAGCGGGGGGCCATCAAGAGACCCAGTACTTC; J gene: TRBJ2-5; clone size: -; V gene: TRBV5-8; D gene: TRBD2
CDR3 protein: CASSIEGPSGSPGELFF; CDR3 DNA: TGTGCCAGTAGTATAGAGGGGCCTAGCGGGAGCCCCGGGGAGCTGTTTTTT; J gene: TRBJ2-2; clone size: -; V gene: TRBV19; D gene: TRBD2
CDR3 protein: CASSLGQEGETQYF; CDR3 DNA: TGTGCCAGCAGCTTAGGACAGGAAGGAGAGACCCAGTACTTC; J gene: TRBJ2-5; clone size: -; V gene: TRBV5-6; D gene: TRBD1
CDR3 protein: CASSLGSQETQYF; CDR3 DNA: TGTGCCAGCAGCTTGGGCAGCCAAGAGACCCAGTACTTC; J gene: TRBJ2-5; clone size: -; V gene: TRBV5-6; D gene: -
CDR3 protein: CATSRSVSSGVLSNQPQHF; CDR3 DNA: TGTGCCACCAGCAGATCAGTAAGCTCAGGGGTTCTTAGCAATCAGCCCCAGCATTTT; J gene: TRBJ1-5; clone size: -; V gene: TRBV15; D gene: -
CDR3 protein: CASSSARLGDYEQYF; CDR3 DNA: TGTGCCAGCAGTTCTGCCAGGTTAGGGGACTACGAGCAGTACTTC; J gene: TRBJ2-7; clone size: -; V gene: TRBV28; D gene: -
CDR3 protein: CASSTGQGAFEQYF; CDR3 DNA: TGTGCCAGCAGCACGGGGCAGGGGGCTTTTGAGCAGTACTTC; J gene: TRBJ2-7; clone size: -; V gene: TRBV11-2; D gene: TRBD1
CDR3 protein: CASSGQDTQYF; CDR3 DNA: TGTGCCAGCAGCGGGCAAGATACGCAGTATTTT; J gene: TRBJ2-3; clone size: few; V gene: TRBV11-2; D gene: -
CDR3 protein: CASSLLTGGFDEQFF; CDR3 DNA: TGTGCCAGCAGCTTATTGACAGGGGGTTTCGATGAGCAGTTCTTC; J gene: TRBJ2-1; clone size: -; V gene: TRBV7-2; D gene: TRBD1
CDR3 protein: CAWRPISEYTGELFF; CDR3 DNA: TGTGCCTGGAGGCCAATAAGCGAATACACCGGGGAGCTGTTTTTT; J gene: TRBJ2-2; clone size: -; V gene: TRBV30; D gene: -
CDR3 protein: CASSREGDPTDTQYF; CDR3 DNA: TGTGCCAGTAGTCGGGAGGGGGACCCTACAGATACGCAGTATTTT; J gene: TRBJ2-3; clone size: -; V gene: TRBV19; D gene: TRBD2